These T cell receptor beta chains were read from a single sample in a study of beta chain features in type 1 diabetes. Using immunoSEQ multiplex PCR, the repertoire was profiled, and TCRdb retains in-frame clones only, with some absent. The sample has over 700,000 clones, about a sixth seen once; the top ten hold 0.02% to 0.025%. Sequenced input: naive CD4+ T cells from blood. These TCRs come from a woman aged 18-29 years in good health. Each CDR3 is given with its conserved first and last residue. D genes are given only for firm matches. Some rows have no size entry. The others give once, few or many, or a class for an expanded clone.

>TRBV5-1|-|TRBJ2-7|few
CASSLGQPGNEQYF
TGCGCCAGCAGCTTGGGCCAGCCTGGGAACGAGCAGTACTTC
>TRBV25-1|-|TRBJ1-2|-
CASSEFWGRDGANYGYTF
TGTGCCAGCAGTGAATTTTGGGGGCGTGACGGAGCTAACTATGGCTACACCTTC
>TRBV15|-|TRBJ1-2|few
CATSREGSGYGYTF
TGTGCCACCAGCAGGGAGGGGAGCGGCTATGGCTACACCTTC
>TRBV5-4|TRBD1|TRBJ1-4|few
CASSQGQGNEKLFF
TGCGCCAGCAGCCAAGGACAGGGGAATGAAAAACTGTTTTTT
>TRBV6-1|-|TRBJ2-7|-
CASHKGPSYEQYF
TGTGCCAGCCATAAAGGGCCTTCCTACGAGCAGTACTTC
>TRBV14|-|TRBJ2-7|-
CASSQVPGPYEQYF
TGTGCCAGCAGCCAAGTTCCAGGACCCTACGAGCAGTACTTC
>TRBV29-1|-|TRBJ1-5|-
CSASEQGGYGQPQHF
TGCAGCGCCTCAGAACAGGGTGGGTATGGGCAGCCCCAGCATTTT
>TRBV27|-|TRBJ2-7|-
CASSLTGSPYEQYF
TGTGCCAGCAGTCTCACAGGGAGCCCCTACGAGCAGTACTTC
>TRBV11-2|-|TRBJ2-3|-
CASRGLRRSTDTQYF
TGTGCCAGCAGAGGCCTACGACGCAGCACAGATACGCAGTATTTT
>TRBV6-5|-|TRBJ2-5|-
CASGLETQYF
TGTGCCAGCGGGCTAGAGACCCAGTACTTC
>TRBV20-1|-|TRBJ2-7|few
CSAKWSYEQYF
TGCAGTGCTAAGTGGTCCTACGAGCAGTACTTC
>TRBV27|-|TRBJ1-1|-
CASSFIGSGITEAFF
TGTGCCAGCAGTTTTATAGGGAGTGGGATCACTGAAGCTTTCTTT
>TRBV18|-|TRBJ2-7|-
CASSPGMTGLEQYF
TGTGCCAGCTCACCAGGGATGACAGGTCTGGAGCAGTACTTC
>TRBV4-3|-|TRBJ1-1|-
CASSQEELPGNTEAFF
TGCGCCAGCAGCCAAGAAGAATTACCCGGCAACACTGAAGCTTTCTTT
>TRBV5-1|TRBD1|TRBJ1-5|-
CASRETGASNQPQHF
TGCGCCAGCAGGGAGACAGGGGCGAGCAATCAGCCCCAGCATTTT
>TRBV9|TRBD2|TRBJ2-3|-
CASSVGGRVKDTQYF
TGTGCCAGCAGCGTAGGTGGGAGGGTGAAAGATACGCAGTATTTT
>TRBV7-8|-|TRBJ1-1|-
CASSLVGTATEAFF
TGTGCCAGCAGCTTAGTTGGGACGGCCACTGAAGCTTTCTTT
>TRBV7-2|-|TRBJ2-3|few
CASSLPRTDTQYF
TGTGCCAGCAGCTTACCGCGCACAGATACGCAGTATTTT
>TRBV5-1|-|TRBJ2-3|-
CASSTASTDTQYF
TGCGCCAGCAGCACCGCTAGCACAGATACGCAGTATTTT
>TRBV4-3|-|TRBJ2-7|few
CASSQDHGKQYF
TGCGCCAGCAGCCAAGATCACGGGAAGCAGTACTTC
>TRBV20-1|TRBD1|TRBJ2-7|-
CSASPTDRSYF
TGCAGTGCTAGTCCAACGGACAGGTCATACTTC
>TRBV18|TRBD1|TRBJ2-7|-
CASSPRAGGSYEQYF
TGTGCCAGCTCACCACGGGCAGGGGGCTCCTACGAGCAGTACTTC
>TRBV7-3|TRBD2|TRBJ2-7|few
CASSSGGAGGEQYF
TGTGCCAGCAGCTCCGGGGGAGCGGGAGGGGAGCAGTACTTC
>TRBV12-5|-|TRBJ2-7|-
CAPRGGYEQYF
TGTGCCCCGAGGGGTGGGTACGAGCAGTACTTC